These T cell receptor beta chains were read from a single sample in a study of cytomegalovirus exposure and HLA in healthy donors. Clones were sequenced by immunoSEQ multiplex PCR, and TCRdb holds only the in-frame ones, with some missing. Of 150,000 to 200,000 clones detected, approximately 80% appear once; the ten largest clones hold about 2%. Material: PBMCs. The receptor source for this set is a woman in her late teens or twenties in good health and CMV-seropositive. The CDR3 runs from the conserved cysteine through the conserved F or W. A D gene is named only where the DNA matches it firmly. Some rows mark clone size as missing; the rest say once, few, many or name a class of expanded clone.

>.|.|TRBJ1-1|TRBV5-6
CASSLFAGQNTEAFF
TGTGCCAGCAGCTTGTTTGCGGGCCAGAACACTGAAGCTTTCTTT
>.|once|TRBJ1-1|TRBV11-2
CASSLVSMNTEAFF
TGTGCCAGCAGCTTAGTTAGTATGAACACTGAAGCTTTCTTT
>TRBD1|few|TRBJ1-4|TRBV4-3
CASSRDRGNEKLFF
TGCGCCAGCAGCCGAGACAGGGGGAATGAAAAACTGTTTTTT
>TRBD1|.|TRBJ2-5|TRBV19
CASSMTGSGTQYF
TGTGCCAGTAGTATGACAGGGTCGGGGACCCAGTACTTC
>TRBD1|.|TRBJ1-1|TRBV6-5
CCSTGGVTEAFF
TGTTGTTCTACAGGGGGAGTCACTGAAGCTTTCTTT
>TRBD1|.|TRBJ1-4|TRBV9
CASSSDREEEKLFF
TGTGCCAGCAGCTCCGACAGGGAGGAAGAAAAACTGTTTTTT
>.|.|TRBJ2-6|TRBV6-1
CASGGSGANGLTF
TGTGCCAGCGGGGGCTCTGGGGCCAACGGCCTGACTTTC
>.|.|TRBJ1-2|TRBV30
CAWSYGGANYGYTF
TGTGCCTGGAGCTATGGGGGGGCTAACTATGGCTACACCTTC
>TRBD2|.|TRBJ2-1|TRBV6-6
CASINTLAVLNEQFF
TGTGCCAGCATCAATACACTAGCGGTCCTCAATGAGCAGTTCTTC
>.|.|TRBJ2-3|TRBV7-9
CASSLGSAGSRTDTQYF
TGTGCCAGCAGCTTAGGGTCCGCAGGGTCCCGCACAGATACGCAGTATTTT
>TRBD2|.|TRBJ2-1|TRBV4-2
CASSQRTSGGAYNEQFF
TGTGCCAGCAGCCAAAGGACTAGCGGGGGGGCGTACAATGAGCAGTTCTTC
>TRBD2|few|TRBJ2-2|TRBV11-1
CASSLGVSGGAVVGELFF
TGTGCCAGCAGCTTAGGTGTGAGCGGGGGGGCCGTCGTCGGGGAGCTGTTTTTT
>.|.|TRBJ1-2|TRBV6-5
CASSVTPTNYGYTF
TGTGCCAGCAGTGTAACACCAACTAACTATGGCTACACCTTC
>TRBD1|few|TRBJ2-7|TRBV4-1
CASSQDIGQGRGEQYF
TGCGCCAGCAGCCAAGATATCGGACAGGGCCGTGGCGAGCAGTACTTC
>.|few|TRBJ2-5|TRBV11-2
CASSPGSRGQETQYF
TGTGCCAGCAGCCCCGGGTCCCGGGGACAAGAGACCCAGTACTTC
>.|.|TRBJ1-2|TRBV9
CASSGSQEPNYGYTF
TGTGCCAGCAGCGGTTCACAGGAACCTAACTATGGCTACACCTTC
>.|once|TRBJ2-1|TRBV5-1
CASSLGDTYNEQFF
TGCGCCAGCAGCTTGGGGGACACCTACAATGAGCAGTTCTTC
>.|.|TRBJ2-1|TRBV7-2
CASNHTRSSYNEQFF
TGTGCCAGCAACCATACTAGGAGCTCCTACAATGAGCAGTTCTTC
>TRBD2|.|TRBJ2-3|TRBV5-4
CASSLACGGGTDTQYF
TGTGCCAGCAGCTTGGCCTGCGGGGGGGGCACAGATACGCAGTATTTT
>.|.|TRBJ1-6|TRBV4-1
CASSLLYSANSPLHF
TGCGCCAGCAGCCTATTGTACAGTGCTAATTCACCCCTCCACTTT
>.|.|TRBJ1-6|TRBV7-2
CASSSGSRNNSPLHF
TGTGCCAGCAGCTCCGGGTCGAGGAATAATTCACCCCTCCACTTT
>TRBD1|.|TRBJ1-1|TRBV2
CASRTGQGIEAFF
TGTGCCAGCAGGACGGGACAGGGGATTGAGGCTTTCTTT
>TRBD1|.|TRBJ1-2|TRBV5-4
CASSVQQGAGGYTF
TGTGCCAGCAGCGTACAACAGGGGGCTGGTGGCTACACCTTC
>.|.|TRBJ2-2|TRBV2
CATTPGASNTGELFF
TGTGCCACCACACCGGGAGCCAGCAACACCGGGGAGCTGTTTTTT
>.|.|TRBJ2-7|TRBV4-1
CASSQEVYLYEQYF
TGCGCCAGCAGCCAAGAAGTATACTTGTACGAGCAGTACTTC
>TRBD2|.|TRBJ2-5|TRBV7-2
CASSYTSGGASRLETQYF
TGTGCCAGCAGCTATACTAGCGGGGGGGCCTCTCGCCTAGAGACCCAGTACTTC
>TRBD1|once|TRBJ2-6|TRBV30
CAWSVGWTGAPGANVLTF
TGTGCCTGGAGTGTAGGTTGGACAGGGGCCCCTGGGGCCAACGTCCTGACTTTC
>.|.|TRBJ2-7|TRBV11-2
CASSHRDPYEQYF
TGTGCCAGCAGCCACAGGGACCCCTACGAGCAGTACTTC
>TRBD1|.|TRBJ2-7|TRBV6-5
CASSWGQRDYEQYF
TGTGCCAGCAGTTGGGGACAGCGCGACTACGAGCAGTACTTC
>.|.|TRBJ1-1|TRBV18
CASSPRQMNTEAFF
TGTGCCAGCTCACCACGACAGATGAACACTGAAGCTTTCTTT
>.|.|TRBJ2-1|TRBV28
CASTLSPSGEQFF
TGTGCCAGCACCTTGAGCCCCTCCGGTGAGCAGTTCTTC
>.|few|TRBJ1-2|TRBV19
CASSAAMNYGYTF
TGTGCCAGTAGCGCCGCTATGAACTATGGCTACACCTTC
>.|.|TRBJ1-5|TRBV19
CASSYGNQPQHF
TGTGCCAGTTCTTACGGTAATCAGCCCCAGCATTTT